Following are 22 T cell receptor beta chains from one sample sequenced in a study of T cells after yellow fever vaccination. MiXCR, run by TCRdb on the 5' RACE reads, gives a single entry per CDR3 protein. This sample yields 300,000 or so distinct CDR3 sequences, of which approximately 8% are seen a single time; about 3.7% belongs to the top ten. The sample consisted of CD4+ T cells sorted from PBMCs, taken 5 days after the yellow fever booster vaccination. Receptors were obtained from a man aged 18-30 years who received the YFV17D yellow fever vaccine.

The genes are TRBV6-1 and TRBJ2-6; tentatively, D is TRBD1 (6 bases). Trimming pared 7 bases from V and 3 bases from J, leaving 25 bases between. This CDR3 is 19 amino acids long. Looked up from germline, CDR1 is MNHNS and CDR2 is SASEGT. CDR3 in DNA: TGTGCCAGCAACCAGGCCACAGGGTTGGGGGCGTTTGGGGCCAACGTCCTGACTTTC. It encodes CASNQATGLGAFGANVLTF.

This clonotype was detected only a few times. J is TRBJ2-4 and V is TRBV6-2 or TRBV6-3; D is possibly TRBD1 (6 bases). This CDR3 region has 15 residues. Trimming pared 6 bases from V and 3 bases from J, leaving 15 bases between. Germline V gives CDR1 MNHEY, CDR2 SVGEGT. The CDR3: CASSSLGANKNIQYF. The CDR3 DNA reads as TGTGCCAGCAGCTCCCTGGGGGCAAACAAAAACATTCAGTACTTC.

The chain links TRBV20-1 to TRBJ2-7; TRBD1 is a possible D gene (6 bases). The CDR3 runs 13 residues. Trimming took 6 bases from V and 5 from J, leaving 17 bases between them. Germline V gene sequence: CDR1 DFQATT, CDR2 SNEGSKA (reference sequence). DNA of the CDR3: TGCAGTGCCTTAGACAGGTCTCGGGACGAGCAGTACGTC. Its protein product is CSALDRSRDEQYV.

This chain connects TRBV12-3 or TRBV12-4 to TRBJ1-2; D gene unclear. CDR3 length: 12 residues. V dropped 6 bases and J dropped 4 bases, with 9 bases sitting between them. The CDR3 DNA sequence: TGTGCCAGCAGCCCCTCGGGCTATGGCTACACCTTC. Its translation is CASSPSGYGYTF.

In this sample, this clonotype turned up many times. This chain joins TRBV5-1 and TRBJ1-2; 8 bases align to TRBD1. The ends lost 2 bases at V and 9 bases at J; junction bases unmatched: 3. This CDR3 spans 12 amino acids. Germline loops: CDR1 SGHRS, CDR2 YFSETQ. The DNA for the CDR3 is TGCGCCAGCAGCTTCGGACAGGGAAGCTACACCTTC. It specifies CASSFGQGSYTF.

This clonotype has a handful of counts. The chain recombines TRBV10-3 with TRBJ2-7, with D perhaps matching TRBD2 (5 bases). This CDR3 is 12 amino acids long. The germline V gene encodes CDR1 ENHRY and CDR2 SYGVKD. Trimming removed 10 bases from V and 4 bases from J, with 14 bases in between. In nucleotides, the CDR3 is TGTGCCACCGGGGAAAGGGAATACGAGCAGTACGTC. Encoded protein: CATGEREYEQYV.

The chain has TRBV29-1 and TRBJ1-1; the D is unclear. Per the germline V gene, CDR1 is SQVTM and CDR2 is ANQGSEA. The CDR3 has 10 residues. Trimming took off 3 bases at V and 3 bases at J, with 2 bases between the two ends. The CDR3 nucleotides read TGCAGCGTTGATTACACTGAAGCTTTCTTT. Protein product: CSVDYTEAFF.

The chain recombines TRBV6-5 with TRBJ1-4; D is perhaps TRBD1 (5 bases). CDR3 size: 15 residues. Deletions cut 7 bases from V and 6 bases from J, with 18 bases between. CDR1 MNHEY and CDR2 SVGAGI come from the germline V gene. The CDR3 loop reads CASKFGGAAYEKLFF. CDR3 bases: TGTGCCAGCAAATTTGGAGGGGCTGCGTATGAAAAACTGTTTTTT.

The sample holds a few counts of this clonotype. The chain couples TRBV30 to TRBJ1-5; D gene ambiguous. This CDR3 is 13 amino acids long. V was cut by 2 bases and J by 3 bases, with 8 bases left in between. The V gene's germline CDR1 is GTSNPN and CDR2 SVGIG (reference sequence). CDR3 sequence: CAWSKANNQPQHF. The DNA for the CDR3 is TGTGCCTGGAGTAAGGCCAACAATCAGCCCCAGCATTTT.

This clonotype has a count of ten or more. This sequence joins TRBV7-9 and TRBJ2-2, with 7 bases identical to TRBD2. Germline values: CDR1 SEHNR, CDR2 FQNEAQ (reference sequence). CDR3 length: 13 residues. The J segment lost 1 base and the V segment lost 8 bases, leaving 1 base of the junction unmatched. CDR3 sequence: CASGRENTGELFF. The CDR3 DNA is TGTGCCAGCGGGAGGGAGAACACCGGGGAGCTGTTTTTT.

The V call is TRBV7-2, the J call TRBJ2-3; no firm D call. Trimming stripped 1 base from V and 2 bases from J, with 13 bases between. Per the germline V gene, CDR1 is SGHTA and CDR2 is FQGNSA. The CDR3 is 16 residues long. The CDR3 DNA reads TGTGCCAGCAGCTTAGTGCCGGCGGAAACCACAGATACGCAGTATTTT. Amino acid sequence: CASSLVPAETTDTQYF. The full variable domain, rest sourced from reference TRBV7-2 and TRBJ2-3, is GAGVSQSPSNKVTEKGKDVELRCDPISGHTALYWYRQSLGQGLEFLIYFQGNSAPDKSGLPSDRFSAERTGGSVSTLTIQRTQQEDSAVYLCASSLVPAETTDTQYFGPGTRLTVL.

This clonotype was recorded a few times. The chain employs TRBV5-1 and TRBJ2-2; tentative D call: TRBD1 (6 bases). The V gene's germline CDR1 is SGHRS and CDR2 YFSETQ. The CDR3 loop spans 13 amino acids. V shed 7 bases and J shed 2 bases, with 9 bases lying between them. CDR3 coding DNA: TGCGCCAGCGGGACACCAAACACCGGGGAGCTGTTTTTT. It translates to CASGTPNTGELFF.

In its sample, this clonotype was seen a few times. The chain carries TRBV10-3 and TRBJ2-3; TRBD2 aligns across 7 bases. This CDR3 comprises 14 residues. V was clipped by 6 bases and J by 0 bases; unmatched bases: 3. The germline gives CDR1 ENHRY, CDR2 SYGVKD. The CDR3 nucleotides are TGTGCCATCAGGGCGGGGGTTAGCACAGATACGCAGTATTTT. It yields the protein CAIRAGVSTDTQYF.

This clonotype was detected a few times. The DNA of the CDR3 is TGTGCCAGCAGGCTTGGGGGGCAGCAAGAGACCCAGTACTTC. This encodes CASRLGGQQETQYF. V is TRBV7-2 and J is TRBJ2-5; D tentatively fits TRBD1 or TRBD2 (6 bases each). CDR1 is SGHTA, CDR2 FQGNSA, per germline. The CDR3 is made up of 14 amino acids. V was trimmed by 6 bases and J by 2 bases, leaving 13 bases between them.

This clonotype was observed at least ten times. One end of the junction is discordant with germline, which a read error may explain. This chain connects TRBV5-1 to TRBJ2-3; D is uncertain. This CDR3 comprises 12 residues. Germline CDR1 SGHRS, CDR2 YFSETQ. CDR3 region: CASSPNTDTQYF. DNA of the CDR3: TGTGCCAGCAGCCCCAACACAGATACGCAGTATTTT. The full variable domain, rest sourced from reference TRBV5-1 and TRBJ2-3, is KAGVTQTPRYLIKTRGQQVTLSCSPISGHRSVSWYQQTPGQGLQFLFEYFSETQRNKGNFPGRFSGRQFSNSRSEMNVSTLELGDSALYLCASSPNTDTQYFGPGTRLTVL.

This clonotype showed up just a few times. The chain couples TRBV12-3 or TRBV12-4 to TRBJ2-3, with 10 bases lining up with TRBD2. V lost 6 bases to trimming and J lost 8 bases; unmatched junction nucleotides: 11. The CDR3 contains 15 residues. The CDR3 DNA follows: TGTGCCAGCAGCCCCACCCTAGCGGGGGACGGTACGCAGTATTTT. Translation: CASSPTLAGDGTQYF.

The table lists this clonotype with a few counts. The chain links TRBV20-1 to TRBJ1-2; no clear D. The CDR3 spans 12 residues. CDR1 is DFQATT, CDR2 SNEGSKA, per germline (reference sequence). Trimming cost V 1 base and J 4 bases, with 7 bases left between them. This CDR3 reads CSARGAVYGYTF. The CDR3 DNA is TGCAGTGCTAGAGGAGCCGTCTATGGCTACACCTTC.

The V call is TRBV6-2 or TRBV6-3, the J call TRBJ1-1, with 8 bases lining up with TRBD1. The CDR3 is 15 amino acids. The V gene end was trimmed by 6 bases and the J gene end by 6 bases; junction bases not matched to a gene: 12. Germline V gives CDR1 MNHEY, CDR2 SVGEGT. CDR3: CASRENAGTGSEAFF. Here the CDR3 DNA reads TGTGCCAGCAGGGAAAATGCCGGGACAGGTTCTGAAGCTTTCTTT.

This clonotype was found many times. The chain recombines TRBV7-2 with TRBJ1-1; a possible D gene is TRBD1 (6 bases). Germline assignment: CDR1 SGHTA and CDR2 FQGNSA. Trimming cost V 5 bases and J 4 bases, with 11 bases left between them. The CDR3 is 13 residues long. The CDR3: CASSGTGATEAFF. The CDR3 DNA follows: TGTGCCAGCAGCGGAACGGGGGCCACTGAAGCTTTCTTT.

This clonotype was picked up a small number of times. V and J are TRBV7-3 and TRBJ2-3, with D unresolved. Trimming took 2 bases from V and 0 from J, leaving 6 bases between them. This CDR3 comprises 14 residues. Germline CDR1 and CDR2: SGHTA and FQGTGA. The CDR3 is CASSLFVSTDTQYF. Written as DNA, the CDR3 is TGTGCCAGCAGCTTATTTGTTAGCACAGATACGCAGTATTTT.

This clonotype was picked up a small number of times. This chain joins TRBV7-9 and TRBJ2-1, with D tentatively TRBD1 (5 bases). The ends were cut back, 7 bases at V and 6 bases at J, with 19 bases in the middle. Germline CDR1 reads SEHNR; CDR2 reads FQNEAQ (reference sequence). This CDR3 comprises 15 residues. DNA for the CDR3: TGTGCCAGCAAAGGTGCAGGGTTTAACTCCAATGAGCAGTTCTTC. It is translated as CASKGAGFNSNEQFF.

The chain carries TRBV5-5 and TRBJ2-5, with D perhaps TRBD1 or TRBD2 (6 bases each). CDR3 size: 15 residues. Trimming removed 0 bases at V and 6 bases at J, with 15 bases between. CDR1 and CDR2 from the germline V gene are SGHKS and YYEKEE (reference sequence). The CDR3 DNA reads TGTGCCAGCAGCTTGGGGGGGGCTGATCTGAAGACCCAGTACTTC. It translates to CASSLGGADLKTQYF. The full variable domain, completed using reference TRBV5-5 and TRBJ2-5, is DAGVTQSPTHLIKTRGQQVTLRCSPISGHKSVSWYQQVLGQGPQFIFQYYEKEERGRGNFPDRFSARQFPNYSSELNVNALLLGDSALYLCASSLGGADLKTQYFGPGTRLLVL.